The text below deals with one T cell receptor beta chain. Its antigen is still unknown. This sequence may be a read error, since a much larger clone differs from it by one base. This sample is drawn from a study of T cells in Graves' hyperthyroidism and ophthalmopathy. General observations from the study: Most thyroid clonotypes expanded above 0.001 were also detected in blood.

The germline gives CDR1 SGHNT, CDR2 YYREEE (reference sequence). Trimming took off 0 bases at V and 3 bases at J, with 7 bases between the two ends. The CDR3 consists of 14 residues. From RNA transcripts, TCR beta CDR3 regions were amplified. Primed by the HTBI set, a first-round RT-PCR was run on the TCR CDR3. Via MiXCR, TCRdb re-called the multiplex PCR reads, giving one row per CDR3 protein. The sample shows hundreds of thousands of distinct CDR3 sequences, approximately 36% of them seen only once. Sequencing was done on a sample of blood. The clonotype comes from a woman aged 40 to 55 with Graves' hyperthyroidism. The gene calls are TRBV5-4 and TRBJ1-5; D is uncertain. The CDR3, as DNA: TGTGCCAGCAGCTTGGACGGGGTCAATCAGCCCCAGCATTTT. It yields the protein CASSLDGVNQPQHF.